The 13 T cell receptor beta chains in this list originate from one sample, sequenced in a study of CD8 T cells in Susac syndrome. cDNA came from about 0.5 to 1 ug RNA primed by random hexamers. From the immunoSEQ multiplex PCR reads, TCRdb called clonotypes with MiXCR, one entry per CDR3 protein. The data show 110,000 or so distinct CDR3 sequences, nearly 95% seen once. Input material: CD4+ T cells from PBMCs. The receptors originated from a human donor in good health.

The chain couples TRBV7-9 to TRBJ2-2; TRBD1 is a possible D gene (6 bases). Trimming took off 5 bases at V and 0 bases at J, with 10 bases between the two ends. The germline gives CDR1 SEHNR, CDR2 FQNEAQ (reference sequence). The CDR3 runs 15 residues. The CDR3 loop reads CASSLQGPNTGELFF. The CDR3 DNA sequence: TGTGCCAGCAGCCTACAGGGCCCGAACACCGGGGAGCTGTTTTTT.

This chain connects TRBV20-1 to TRBJ2-2; D is ambiguous. V lost 7 bases to trimming and J lost 6 bases, with 12 bases between them. This CDR3 has 12 amino acids. The V gene's germline CDR1 is DFQATT and CDR2 SNEGSKA (reference sequence). The CDR3 loop reads CSVTRQAGELFF. The CDR3 coding sequence is TGCAGTGTCACACGTCAGGCCGGGGAGCTGTTTTTT.

The V gene is TRBV18, the J gene TRBJ2-7, with a possible D match to TRBD2 (5 bases). The V end lost 0 bases, the J end lost 0 bases, and 12 bases lay between the germline ends. CDR3 length equals 16 residues. Per the germline V gene, CDR1 is KGHSH and CDR2 is LQKENI. CDR3 residues: CASSPPSGYTSYEQYF. The CDR3 DNA is TGTGCCAGCTCACCACCGTCGGGGTATACCTCCTACGAGCAGTACTTC.

V usage is TRBV4-3 and J usage is TRBJ2-1; possibly TRBD1 for D (5 bases). The CDR3 length is 15 residues. The ends were cut back, 0 bases at V and 8 bases at J, with 14 bases in the middle. Germline-derived CDR1 and CDR2 are LGHNA and YSLEER. The CDR3 spells CASSQEWAGFYEQFF. The CDR3 bases are TGCGCCAGCAGCCAAGAATGGGCAGGGTTTTATGAGCAGTTCTTC.

The chain links TRBV7-2 to TRBJ2-1, with 9 positions matching TRBD1. Germline lookup yields CDR1 SGHTA and CDR2 FQGNSA. V was pared by 5 bases and J by 5 bases, with 16 bases of the junction left unmatched. CDR3 length: 18 residues. The CDR3 sequence is CASSLSFGGQGRNNEQFF. CDR3 sequence (DNA): TGTGCCAGCAGCCTAAGTTTCGGTGGACAGGGGAGAAACAATGAGCAGTTCTTC.

The rearrangement joins TRBV3-1 to TRBJ2-7, with TRBD2 matching 11 bases. The CDR3 has 20 residues. Trimming took 0 bases from V and 3 from J; bases not matched to a gene: 16. Per germline, CDR1 LGHDT and CDR2 YNNKEL (reference sequence). CDR3 nucleotide sequence: TGTGCCAGCAGCCAAGATCGGGCTAGCGGGAGGTTTTCTCGCGGCTACGAGCAGTACTTC. It specifies CASSQDRASGRFSRGYEQYF.

The CDR3 region has the DNA TGTGCCAGCAGCTTCTCGCAGGTTGGAGCTTTCTTT. Its protein is CASSFSQVGAFF. This chain joins TRBV7-8 and TRBJ1-1, with D unclear. The CDR3 has 12 amino acids. Germline loops: CDR1 SGHVS, CDR2 FQNEAQ. The V gene lost 3 bases and the J gene lost 10 bases, with 12 bases spanning the gap.

This rearrangement joins TRBV23-1 to TRBJ2-3; TRBD2 agrees at 10 bases. TRBV23-1 is given ORF status, its function remaining uncertain. The CDR3 covers 14 residues. V shed 3 bases and J 14 bases; nucleotides not matched to a gene: 11. CDR3 nucleotide sequence: TGCGCCAGCAGTCACCCTCCTAGCGGGGGACGGCGGTATTTT. Encoded protein: CASSHPPSGGRRYF.

V gene TRBV27 combines with J gene TRBJ2-7; 7 positions agree with TRBD2. The germline gives CDR1 MNHEY, CDR2 SMNVEV (reference sequence). The V segment lost 6 bases and the J segment 6 bases; nucleotides outside the gene matches: 14. The CDR3 covers 15 residues. CDR3 coding DNA: TGTGCCAGCAGCCTTGACGGGCGGGAGAAGTCCGAGCAGTACTTC. It specifies CASSLDGREKSEQYF.

The chain joins TRBV19 to TRBJ1-1, with D perhaps TRBD1 (5 bases). Germline assignment: CDR1 LNHDA and CDR2 SQIVND (reference sequence). Trimming left V 4 bases short and J 2 bases short, with 14 bases between. The CDR3 consists of 15 residues. The CDR3 sequence is CASSRVRGVNTEAFF. The CDR3, as DNA: TGTGCCAGTAGTAGGGTGCGAGGGGTAAACACTGAAGCTTTCTTT.

The CDR3 region is CASSWPALAGGRGEQFF. The CDR3 DNA sequence: TGTGCCAGCAGCTGGCCCGCACTAGCGGGGGGGCGAGGTGAGCAGTTCTTC. The chain joins TRBV5-6 to TRBJ2-1, with TRBD2 identical over 13 bases. CDR1 and CDR2 from the germline V gene are SGHDT and YYEEEE. Trimming took 3 bases from V and 9 from J; bases not matched to a gene: 12. The CDR3 sequence is 17 residues long.

V is TRBV29-1 and J is TRBJ2-1; 12 positions agree with TRBD2. Germline trimming cut 7 bases from V and 2 bases from J; bases unmatched to any gene: 6. The germline V gene encodes CDR1 SQVTM and CDR2 ANQGSEA. The CDR3 spans 15 residues. The CDR3 nucleotides read TGCAGCGCAGATGGACTAGCGGGAACCTACAATGAGCAGTTCTTC. This translates into CSADGLAGTYNEQFF.

Turning to this clonotype: The germline gene is not matched at one end of the junction; a read error may be the cause. The rearrangement uses TRBV20-1 and TRBJ2-3; weak D call: TRBD2 (5 bases). The CDR3 consists of 14 residues. CDR1 and CDR2 (germline): DFQATT, SNEGSKA (reference sequence). This CDR3 reads CSAREGATTDTQYF. CDR3 sequence (DNA): TGCAGTGCCAGAGAGGGCGCCACCACAGATACGCAGTATTTT.